The rows below give T cell receptor beta chains drawn from one sample of a study of T-cell reconstitution after alpha-beta-depleted transplantation in children. TCRdb re-called the PCR reads with MiXCR, one entry per CDR3 protein. The sample shows approximately 1,000,000 distinct CDR3 sequences, under 30% of them seen only once. The sample consisted of PBMCs, mostly from graft donor cells, taken 360 days after TCRalphabeta/CD19-depleted stem cell transplant. These receptor sequences come from a boy younger than two who had a stem cell transplant for SCID, so the T cells may come from the graft donor. The CDR3 runs from the conserved cysteine through the conserved F or W. D genes are given only for firm matches. Clone size is stated in some rows and not others, as once, few, many or a class when expanded.

d_call,clone_size,j_call,v_call,cdr3_aa,cdr3_nt
-,-,TRBJ2-2,TRBV4-3,CASSTVDRPGELFF,TGCGCCAGCAGCACCGTTGACAGACCCGGGGAGCTGTTTTTT
TRBD1,-,TRBJ2-7,TRBV9,CASSVGGRTGVSYEQYF,TGTGCCAGCAGCGTAGGGGGCAGGACAGGTGTCTCCTACGAGCAGTACTTC
TRBD1,-,TRBJ2-5,TRBV5-1,CASTRTGGYQETQYF,TGCGCCAGCACGCGGACAGGGGGGTACCAAGAGACCCAGTACTTC
-,many,TRBJ2-7,TRBV29-1,CSVRTDSYEQYF,TGCAGCGTGCGGACAGACTCCTACGAGCAGTACTTC
-,-,TRBJ2-5,TRBV5-5,CVSSLTGRVETQYF,TGTGTCAGCAGCCTGACAGGGAGGGTAGAGACCCAGTACTTC
-,few,TRBJ2-5,TRBV7-2,CASSPHKETQYF,TGTGCCAGCAGCCCCCACAAAGAGACCCAGTACTTC
-,-,TRBJ2-7,TRBV9,CASSVAGPPYEQYF,TGTGCCAGCAGCGTAGCAGGTCCTCCCTACGAGCAGTACTTC
-,few,TRBJ1-6,TRBV7-8,CASSQRSGGSPLHF,TGTGCCAGCAGCCAACGGTCGGGGGGCTCACCCCTCCACTTT
-,-,TRBJ2-7,TRBV3-1,CASSQDAWVKTYEQYF,TGTGCCAGCAGCCAAGATGCCTGGGTAAAAACCTACGAGCAGTACTTC
-,few,TRBJ1-5,TRBV19,CASSMVWNQPQHF,TGTGCCAGTAGTATGGTCTGGAATCAGCCCCAGCATTTT
-,few,TRBJ2-7,TRBV20-1,CSATSQGYEQYF,TGCAGTGCTACCTCACAGGGCTACGAGCAGTACTTC
TRBD1,few,TRBJ1-1,TRBV7-9,CASSFWDRALGGFF,TGTGCCAGCAGCTTCTGGGACAGAGCCCTTGGGGGATTCTTT
TRBD2,few,TRBJ2-3,TRBV12-3/TRBV12-4,CASSPGIRGGMHTQYF,TGTGCCAGCAGTCCTGGTATCCGGGGGGGCATGCATACGCAGTATTTT
-,-,TRBJ1-2,TRBV20-1,CSARDGGHNYGYTF,TGCAGTGCTAGAGATGGGGGGCATAACTATGGCTACACCTTC
TRBD2,-,TRBJ2-5,TRBV20-1,CSALPGSGGFETQYF,TGCAGTGCTCTACCCGGTAGCGGGGGTTTTGAGACCCAGTACTTC
-,-,TRBJ2-7,TRBV27,CASSPPRGNPYEQYF,TGTGCCAGCAGTCCTCCCCGGGGGAATCCCTACGAGCAGTACTTC
TRBD2,few,TRBJ2-1,TRBV6-1,CASSQRGTSGMEQFF,TGTGCCAGCAGTCAAAGGGGGACTAGCGGGATGGAGCAGTTCTTC
TRBD2,-,TRBJ2-7,TRBV20-1,CSAHRTSGVYEQYF,TGCAGTGCCCATCGGACTAGCGGGGTCTACGAGCAGTACTTC
TRBD1,-,TRBJ1-4,TRBV4-1,CASSAQGVTNEKLFF,TGCGCCAGCAGCGCACAGGGGGTGACGAATGAAAAACTGTTTTTT
-,-,TRBJ2-5,TRBV5-5,CASSPLSAMGETQYF,TGTGCCAGCAGCCCTCTTTCGGCGATGGGCGAGACCCAGTACTTC
-,-,TRBJ2-7,TRBV4-1,CASSRLGIDEQYF,TGCGCCAGCAGCAGGCTAGGGATCGACGAGCAGTACTTC
TRBD1,-,TRBJ2-5,TRBV7-8,CASSRDRLETQYF,TGTGCCAGCAGCCGGGACAGGCTAGAGACCCAGTACTTC
TRBD2,few,TRBJ2-7,TRBV10-3,CATAGTYEQYF,TGTGCCACAGCGGGGACCTACGAGCAGTACTTC
TRBD2,few,TRBJ2-1,TRBV27,CASSSRLAGTNEQFF,TGTGCCAGCAGTTCGAGACTAGCGGGAACCAATGAGCAGTTCTTC
-,-,TRBJ1-1,TRBV20-1,CSARDPTRGYNAEAFF,TGCAGTGCTAGAGATCCCACGAGGGGGTACAACGCTGAAGCTTTCTTT
TRBD1,-,TRBJ1-3,TRBV10-3,CAISEDRARGNTIYF,TGTGCCATCAGTGAAGACAGGGCCAGGGGAAACACCATATATTTT
-,few,TRBJ2-3,TRBV5-1,CASSFGRIAKVVDTQYF,TGCGCCAGCAGCTTTGGTCGGATCGCAAAGGTGGTTGATACGCAGTATTTT
TRBD2,-,TRBJ2-3,TRBV4-2,CASSQESLAGRNTDTQYF,TGTGCCAGCAGCCAAGAGTCCCTAGCGGGGCGAAACACAGATACGCAGTATTTT
-,few,TRBJ2-1,TRBV5-1,CASSSRLGSTYNEQFF,TGCGCCAGCAGCTCGAGGCTAGGGTCCACGTACAATGAGCAGTTCTTC
-,-,TRBJ2-7,TRBV7-2,CASSLAHVYEQYF,TGTGCCAGCAGCTTAGCGCATGTCTACGAGCAGTACTTC
-,few,TRBJ1-4,TRBV20-1,CSAIQGVGEKLFF,TGCAGTGCTATCCAGGGAGTTGGGGAAAAACTGTTTTTT
-,-,TRBJ1-2,TRBV2,CASSRRGGYGYTF,TGTGCCAGCAGCCGACGGGGGGGCTATGGCTACACCTTC
-,-,TRBJ2-3,TRBV6-6,CASSYSAGPTQYF,TGTGCCAGCAGTTACTCGGCAGGGCCTACGCAGTATTTT
TRBD2,-,TRBJ2-3,TRBV5-1,CASSSCSSGGTDTQYF,TGCGCCAGCAGCTCCTGCTCTAGCGGTGGGACAGATACGCAGTATTTT
-,few,TRBJ2-2,TRBV18,CASSPQGWRGTGELFF,TGTGCCAGCTCACCCCAGGGCTGGCGAGGCACCGGGGAGCTGTTTTTT
-,-,TRBJ1-3,TRBV12-3/TRBV12-4,CASSAQLSGNTIYF,TGTGCCAGCAGTGCACAGCTATCTGGAAACACCATATATTTT
TRBD1,-,TRBJ1-2,TRBV28,CASSYTGAGDYGYTF,TGTGCCAGCAGTTACACAGGGGCGGGGGACTATGGCTACACCTTC
-,-,TRBJ2-1,TRBV7-9,CASSPTLAGGSYNEQFF,TGTGCCAGCAGCCCGACCCTAGCCGGGGGTTCCTACAATGAGCAGTTCTTC
TRBD2,few,TRBJ2-3,TRBV4-3,CASSLYRAGVYGTDTQYF,TGCGCCAGCAGCCTCTACCGGGCGGGGGTCTACGGCACAGATACGCAGTATTTT
-,few,TRBJ2-2,TRBV29-1,CSVEDRTGELFF,TGCAGCGTTGAGGACAGAACCGGGGAGCTGTTTTTT
-,-,TRBJ2-5,TRBV12-3/TRBV12-4,CASSSPLTQYF,TGTGCCAGCAGTTCCCCTTTGACCCAGTACTTC
TRBD1,-,TRBJ2-3,TRBV5-5,CASSNGQGGSTDTQYF,TGTGCCAGCAGCAATGGACAGGGCGGAAGCACAGATACGCAGTATTTT
-,-,TRBJ1-1,TRBV12-3/TRBV12-4,CASSLPLGRGNTEAFF,TGTGCCAGCAGTTTACCCTTAGGCAGGGGGAACACTGAAGCTTTCTTT
TRBD1,-,TRBJ2-3,TRBV12-3/TRBV12-4,CASTRTGTAREDTQYF,TGTGCCAGCACCAGAACCGGGACAGCGAGGGAAGATACGCAGTATTTT
TRBD1,-,TRBJ2-5,TRBV28,CASRRGQTQETQYF,TGTGCCAGCAGACGGGGACAGACCCAAGAGACCCAGTACTTC
TRBD2,-,TRBJ2-5,TRBV9,CASSAGTSQETQYF,TGTGCCAGCAGCGCCGGGACTAGCCAAGAGACCCAGTACTTC
TRBD2,few,TRBJ2-5,TRBV12-3/TRBV12-4,CASRGPTGTSVETQYF,TGTGCCAGCAGGGGACCCACCGGGACTAGTGTTGAGACCCAGTACTTC